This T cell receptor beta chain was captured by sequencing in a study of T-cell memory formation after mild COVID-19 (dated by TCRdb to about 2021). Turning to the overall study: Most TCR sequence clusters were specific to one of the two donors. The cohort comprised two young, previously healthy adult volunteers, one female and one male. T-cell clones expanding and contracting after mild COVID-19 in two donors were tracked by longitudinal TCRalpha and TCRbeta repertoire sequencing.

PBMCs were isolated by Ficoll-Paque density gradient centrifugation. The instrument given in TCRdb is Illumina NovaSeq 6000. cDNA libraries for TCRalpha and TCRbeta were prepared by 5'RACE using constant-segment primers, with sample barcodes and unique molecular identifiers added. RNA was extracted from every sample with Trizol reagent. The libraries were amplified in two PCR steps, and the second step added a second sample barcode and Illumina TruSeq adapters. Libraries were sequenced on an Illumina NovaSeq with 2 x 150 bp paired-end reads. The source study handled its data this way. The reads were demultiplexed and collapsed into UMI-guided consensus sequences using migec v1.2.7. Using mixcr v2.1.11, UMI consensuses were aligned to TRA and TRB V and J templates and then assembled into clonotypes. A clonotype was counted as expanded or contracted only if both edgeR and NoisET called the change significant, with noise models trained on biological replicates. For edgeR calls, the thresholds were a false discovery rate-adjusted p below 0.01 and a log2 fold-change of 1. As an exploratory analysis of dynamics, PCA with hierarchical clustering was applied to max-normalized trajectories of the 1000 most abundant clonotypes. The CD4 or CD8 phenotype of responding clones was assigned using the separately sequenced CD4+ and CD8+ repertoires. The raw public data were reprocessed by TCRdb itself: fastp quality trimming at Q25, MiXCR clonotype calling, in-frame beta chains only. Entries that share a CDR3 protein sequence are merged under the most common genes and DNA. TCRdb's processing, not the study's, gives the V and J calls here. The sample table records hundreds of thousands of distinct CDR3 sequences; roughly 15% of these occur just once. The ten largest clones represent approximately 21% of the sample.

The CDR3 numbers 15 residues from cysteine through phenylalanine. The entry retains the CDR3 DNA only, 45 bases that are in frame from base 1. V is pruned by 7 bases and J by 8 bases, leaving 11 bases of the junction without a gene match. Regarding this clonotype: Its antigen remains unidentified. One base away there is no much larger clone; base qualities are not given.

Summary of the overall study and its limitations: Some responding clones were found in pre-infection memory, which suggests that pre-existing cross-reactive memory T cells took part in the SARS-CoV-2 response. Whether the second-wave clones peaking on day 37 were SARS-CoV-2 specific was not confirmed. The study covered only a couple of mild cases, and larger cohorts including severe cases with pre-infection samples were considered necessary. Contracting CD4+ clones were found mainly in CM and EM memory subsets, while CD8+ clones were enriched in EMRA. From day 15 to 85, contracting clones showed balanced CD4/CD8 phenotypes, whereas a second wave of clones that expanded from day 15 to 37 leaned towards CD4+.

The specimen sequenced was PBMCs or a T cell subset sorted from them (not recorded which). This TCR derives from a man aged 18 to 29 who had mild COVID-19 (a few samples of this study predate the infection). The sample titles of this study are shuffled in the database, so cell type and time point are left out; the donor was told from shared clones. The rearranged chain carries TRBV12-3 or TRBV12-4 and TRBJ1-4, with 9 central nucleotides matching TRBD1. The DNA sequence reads TGTGCCAGCAACAGTCTTGGACAGGGGCCGGAAAAACTGTTTTTT. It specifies CASNSLGQGPEKLFF.